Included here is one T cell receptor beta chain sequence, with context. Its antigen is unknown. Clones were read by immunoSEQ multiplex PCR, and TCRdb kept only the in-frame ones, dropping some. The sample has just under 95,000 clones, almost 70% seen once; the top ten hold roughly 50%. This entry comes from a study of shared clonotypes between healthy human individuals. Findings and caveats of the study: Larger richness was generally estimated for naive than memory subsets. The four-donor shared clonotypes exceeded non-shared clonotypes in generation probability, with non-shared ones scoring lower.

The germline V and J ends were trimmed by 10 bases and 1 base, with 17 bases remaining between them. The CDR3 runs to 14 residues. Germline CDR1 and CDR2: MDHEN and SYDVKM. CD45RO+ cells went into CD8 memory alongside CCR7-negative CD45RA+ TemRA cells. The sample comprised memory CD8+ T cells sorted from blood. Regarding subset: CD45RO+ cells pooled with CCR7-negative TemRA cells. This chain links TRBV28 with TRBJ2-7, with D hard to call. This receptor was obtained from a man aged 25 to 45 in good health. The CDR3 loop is CATAPIAGSYEQYF. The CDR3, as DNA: TGTGCCACCGCCCCGATAGCCGGTTCCTACGAGCAGTACTTC.